A single T cell receptor (beta chain) is shown here with its context. The sample originates from a study of blood T cell repertoires in COVID-19. Study as a whole: The samples span acute and convalescent COVID-19 from the United States, Italy and Spain. T cells, B-cell-depleted T cells, or PBMCs supplied cDNA or gDNA.

Data came from immunoSEQ multiplex PCR; TCRdb stores just in-frame clones and leaves some out. Of approximately 100,000 clones in the sample, about 85% are singletons; the top ten hold more than 1.5%. CDR3 length: 14 amino acids. The V gene's germline CDR1 is GTSNPN and CDR2 SVGIG (reference sequence). Losses at the gene ends were 1 base for V and 4 bases for J; bases not matched to a gene: 2. The chain uses TRBV30 and TRBJ2-5, with TRBD2 identical over 11 bases. The sequenced sample consisted of peripheral blood. The source of this sequence is a woman aged 70-85 years with active or convalescent COVID-19. The CDR3 nucleotides read TGTGCCTGGAGTGCCGGGACTAGCGGAGAGACCCAGTACTTC. It is translated as CAWSAGTSGETQYF.